Given below is one T cell receptor beta chain in context. How the authors handled the data: Reference gene primers were amplified, and this amplification served to estimate nucleated cell counts. Profiled with immunoSEQ multiplex PCR; TCRdb holds only in-frame clones, not every one. For V, J and clone size, that table is used; D and trimming come from the DNA. The repertoire holds some 240,000 clones, with around 80% as singletons. The junction had 9 bases not matched to a gene; V was cut back by 4 bases and J by 4 bases. The length of the CDR3 is 15 residues. CDR1 is SGHRS, CDR2 YFSETQ, per germline. The data belong to a study of blood T cell repertoires in COVID-19. The wider study: Donors in the United States, Italy and Spain gave samples during acute or convalescent COVID-19. T cells, B-cell-depleted T cells, or PBMCs supplied cDNA or gDNA.

The sequence derives from a man in his fifties with active or convalescent COVID-19. The chain carries TRBV5-1 and TRBJ1-2; 8 nucleotides agree with TRBD1. Sequencing was done on a sample of peripheral blood. CDR3 sequence: CASSMDRAVPYGYTF. The DNA for the CDR3 is TGCGCCAGCAGCATGGACAGGGCGGTGCCCTATGGCTACACCTTC.